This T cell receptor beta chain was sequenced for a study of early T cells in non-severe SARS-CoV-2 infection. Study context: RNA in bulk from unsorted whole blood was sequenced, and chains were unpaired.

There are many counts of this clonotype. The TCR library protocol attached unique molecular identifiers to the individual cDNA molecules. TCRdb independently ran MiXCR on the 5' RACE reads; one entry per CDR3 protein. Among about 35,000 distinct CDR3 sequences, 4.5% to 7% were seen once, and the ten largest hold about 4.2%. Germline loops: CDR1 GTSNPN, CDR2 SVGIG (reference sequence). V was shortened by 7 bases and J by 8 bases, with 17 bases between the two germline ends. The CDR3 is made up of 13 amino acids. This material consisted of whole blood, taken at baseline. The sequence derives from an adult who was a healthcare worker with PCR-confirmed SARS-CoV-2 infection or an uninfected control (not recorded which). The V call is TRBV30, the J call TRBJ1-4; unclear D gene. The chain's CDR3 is CALDRLGNEKLFF. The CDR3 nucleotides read TGTGCCTTGGACCGCTTGGGCAACGAAAAACTGTTTTTT.